This entry lists 5 T cell receptor beta chains sequenced from one sample in a study of blood T cell repertoires in COVID-19. The assay was immunoSEQ multiplex PCR, and TCRdb's table has in-frame clones only and misses some. The sample comprises about 180,000 clones, approximately 81% of which are singletons, and approximately 5.6% rests with the top ten. Sequencing was done on a sample of PBMCs or T cells enriched from blood (not recorded which). The receptors come from a middle-aged woman with acute COVID-19.

The J gene is TRBJ2-1, the V gene TRBV2; TRBD1 might be the D (6 bases). CDR1 and CDR2 (germline): SNHLY, FYNNEI. The length of the CDR3 is 13 residues. Trimming removed 3 bases from V and 5 bases from J, with 8 bases in between. The CDR3 bases are TGTGCCAGCAGTGATACAGGGAACAATGAGCAGTTCTTC. Translating gives CASSDTGNNEQFF.

This clone has only one observation. V is TRBV5-4 and J is TRBJ2-1; 7 positions agree with TRBD2. The CDR3 extends over 13 amino acids. Trimming cost V 4 bases and J 2 bases; bases outside gene matches: 0. CDR1 and CDR2 (germline): SGHNT, YYREEE (reference sequence). The CDR3 sequence is CASSGRAYNEQFF. The CDR3 DNA reads as TGTGCCAGCAGCGGGAGGGCCTACAATGAGCAGTTCTTC.

The sample holds one count of this clone. The chain uses TRBV13 and TRBJ2-5; TRBD2 agrees at 11 bases. CDR3 length: 15 amino acids. The germline V gene has CDR1 PRHDT and CDR2 FYEKMQ (reference sequence). The V gene end was trimmed by 2 bases and the J gene end by 4 bases; junction bases not matched to a gene: 3. CDR3 region: CASSLTSGSPETQYF. DNA of the CDR3: TGTGCCAGCAGCTTAACTAGCGGGAGTCCAGAGACCCAGTACTTC.

The chain is built from TRBV7-9 and TRBJ1-2; D ambiguous. V was shortened by 2 bases and J by 3 bases, with 10 bases between the two germline ends. This CDR3 comprises 14 residues. Germline V gene data show CDR1 as SEHNR and CDR2 as FQNEAQ (reference sequence). The DNA of the CDR3 is TGTGCCAGCAGCTTATTGGGCACCCACTATGGCTACACCTTC. Translating gives CASSLLGTHYGYTF.

The CDR3: CASSPGLEPQETQYF. The CDR3 bases are TGCGCCAGCAGCCCGGGACTGGAACCACAAGAGACCCAGTACTTC. The chain joins TRBV5-1 to TRBJ2-5; TRBD2 is a possible D gene (6 bases). V gave up 4 bases and J gave up 2 bases, with 15 bases separating them. The germline CDR1 and CDR2 sequences are SGHRS and YFSETQ. The CDR3 is 15 residues long.